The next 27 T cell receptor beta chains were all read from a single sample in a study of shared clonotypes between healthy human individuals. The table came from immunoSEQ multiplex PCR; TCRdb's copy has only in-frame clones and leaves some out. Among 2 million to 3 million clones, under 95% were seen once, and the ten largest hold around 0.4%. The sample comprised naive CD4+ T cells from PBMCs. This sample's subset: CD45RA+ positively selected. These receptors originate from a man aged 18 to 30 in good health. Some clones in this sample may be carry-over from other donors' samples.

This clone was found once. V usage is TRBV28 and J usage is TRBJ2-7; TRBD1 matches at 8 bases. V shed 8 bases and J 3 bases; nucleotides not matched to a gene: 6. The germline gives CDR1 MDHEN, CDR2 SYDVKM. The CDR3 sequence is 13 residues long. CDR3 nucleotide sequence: TGTGCCAGCGAGCAGGGACAGGACTACGAGCAGTACTTC. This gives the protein CASEQGQDYEQYF.

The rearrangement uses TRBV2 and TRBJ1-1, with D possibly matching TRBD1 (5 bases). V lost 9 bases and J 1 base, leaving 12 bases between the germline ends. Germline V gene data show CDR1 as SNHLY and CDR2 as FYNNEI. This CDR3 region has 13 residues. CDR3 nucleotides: TGTGCCAGGGCGCGGGGGTCGAACACTGAAGCTTTCTTT. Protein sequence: CARARGSNTEAFF.

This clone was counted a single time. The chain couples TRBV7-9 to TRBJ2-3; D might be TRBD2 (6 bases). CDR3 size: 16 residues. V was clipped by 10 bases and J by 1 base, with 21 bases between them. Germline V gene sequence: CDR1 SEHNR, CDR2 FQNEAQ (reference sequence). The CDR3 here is CANTVGLSSGTDTQYF. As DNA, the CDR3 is TGTGCCAATACTGTGGGACTCTCGTCCGGCACAGATACGCAGTATTTT. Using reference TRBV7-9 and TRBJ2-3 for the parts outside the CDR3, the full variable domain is DTGVSQNPRHKITKRGQNVTFRCDPISEHNRLYWYRQTLGQGPEFLTYFQNEAQLEKSRLLSDRFSAERPKGSFSTLEIQRTEQGDSAMYLCANTVGLSSGTDTQYFGPGTRLTVL.

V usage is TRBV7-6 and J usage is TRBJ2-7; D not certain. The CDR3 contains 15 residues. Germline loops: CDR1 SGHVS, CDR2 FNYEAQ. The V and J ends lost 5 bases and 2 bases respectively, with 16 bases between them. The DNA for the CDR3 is TGTGCCAGCAGCCCTCGAGGCATCGGCCCCTACGAGCAGTACTTC. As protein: CASSPRGIGPYEQYF.

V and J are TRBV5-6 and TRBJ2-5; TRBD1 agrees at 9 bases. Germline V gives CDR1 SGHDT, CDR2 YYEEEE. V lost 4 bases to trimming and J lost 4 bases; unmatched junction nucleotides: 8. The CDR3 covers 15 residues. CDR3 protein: CASSGLQGAGETQYF. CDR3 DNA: TGTGCCAGCAGCGGGCTACAGGGGGCGGGAGAGACCCAGTACTTC.

The CDR3 region has the DNA TGTGCCATCAGGGGCTCAGGGGATCAGCCCCAGCATTTT. Translation: CAIRGSGDQPQHF. This chain links TRBV10-3 with TRBJ1-5; D perhaps matches TRBD1 (6 bases). The V gene lost 6 bases and the J gene lost 5 bases, with 11 bases spanning the gap. The CDR3 contains 13 residues. Germline V gene sequence: CDR1 ENHRY, CDR2 SYGVKD.

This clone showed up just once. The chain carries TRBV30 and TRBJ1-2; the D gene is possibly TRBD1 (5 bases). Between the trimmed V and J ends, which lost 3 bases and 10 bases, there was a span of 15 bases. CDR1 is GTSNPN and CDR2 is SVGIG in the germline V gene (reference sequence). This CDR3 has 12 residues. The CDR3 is CAWRSGGIDYTF. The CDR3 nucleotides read TGTGCCTGGAGATCTGGGGGGATTGACTACACCTTC.

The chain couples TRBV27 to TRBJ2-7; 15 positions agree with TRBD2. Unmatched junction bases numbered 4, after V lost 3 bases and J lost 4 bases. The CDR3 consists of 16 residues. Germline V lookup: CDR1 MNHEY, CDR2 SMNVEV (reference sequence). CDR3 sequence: CASSFRGTSGRYEQYF. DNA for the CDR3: TGTGCCAGCAGTTTCCGCGGGACTAGCGGGAGGTACGAGCAGTACTTC.

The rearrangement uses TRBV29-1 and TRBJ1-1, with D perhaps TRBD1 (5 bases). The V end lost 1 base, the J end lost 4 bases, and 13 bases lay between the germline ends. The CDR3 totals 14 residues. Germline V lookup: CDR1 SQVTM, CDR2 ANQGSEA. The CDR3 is CSVEGPGRLTEAFF. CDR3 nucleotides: TGCAGCGTTGAAGGACCGGGACGGCTCACTGAAGCTTTCTTT.

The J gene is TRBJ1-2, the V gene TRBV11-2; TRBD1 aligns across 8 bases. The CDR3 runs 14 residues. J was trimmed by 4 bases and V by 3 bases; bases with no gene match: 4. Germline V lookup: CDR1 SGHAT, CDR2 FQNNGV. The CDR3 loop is CASSLKGTGYGYTF. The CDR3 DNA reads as TGTGCCAGCAGCTTGAAGGGGACAGGCTATGGCTACACCTTC.

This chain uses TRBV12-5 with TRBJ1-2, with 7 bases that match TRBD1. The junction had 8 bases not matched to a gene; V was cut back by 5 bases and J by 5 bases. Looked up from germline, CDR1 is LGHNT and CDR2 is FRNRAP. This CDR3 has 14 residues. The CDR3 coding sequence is TGTGCTAGTGGTCGGGACAGCCTAAAGTATGGCTACACCTTC. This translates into CASGRDSLKYGYTF.

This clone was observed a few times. The CDR3 loop reads CASSLLDLKAFF. CDR3 coding DNA: TGTGCCAGCAGCTTATTAGACCTGAAAGCTTTCTTT. This chain connects TRBV7-8 to TRBJ1-1; D unclear. CDR1 SGHVS and CDR2 FQNEAQ come from the germline V gene. Trimming left V 2 bases short and J 9 bases short, with 10 bases between. CDR3 size: 12 residues.

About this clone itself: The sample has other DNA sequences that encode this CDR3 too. As DNA, the CDR3 is TGTGCCAGCAGTTCGGGACAGGGGGTGTCTCAGCCCCAGCATTTT. Translated, it gives CASSSGQGVSQPQHF. This chain connects TRBV28 to TRBJ1-5; 11 nucleotides align to TRBD1. The V segment lost 4 bases and the J segment 6 bases; nucleotides outside the gene matches: 5. CDR1 is MDHEN, CDR2 SYDVKM, per germline. This CDR3 is built from 15 residues.

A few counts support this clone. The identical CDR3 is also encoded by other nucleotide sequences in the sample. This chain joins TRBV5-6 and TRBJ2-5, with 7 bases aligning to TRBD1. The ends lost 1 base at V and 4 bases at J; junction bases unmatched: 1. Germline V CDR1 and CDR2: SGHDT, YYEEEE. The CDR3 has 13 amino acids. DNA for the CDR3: TGTGCCAGCAGCTTGAGGGGGCGAGAGACCCAGTACTTC. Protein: CASSLRGRETQYF.

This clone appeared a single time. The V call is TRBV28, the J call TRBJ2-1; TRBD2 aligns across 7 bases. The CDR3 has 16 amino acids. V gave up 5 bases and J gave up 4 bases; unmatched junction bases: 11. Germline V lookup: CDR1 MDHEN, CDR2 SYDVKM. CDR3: CASSPWTSSQYNEQFF. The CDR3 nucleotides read TGTGCCAGCAGTCCCTGGACTAGTTCCCAATACAATGAGCAGTTCTTC. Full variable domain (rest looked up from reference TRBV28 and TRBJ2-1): DVKVTQSSRYLVKRTGEKVFLECVQDMDHENMFWYRQDPGLGLRLIYFSYDVKMKEKGDIPEGYSVSREKKERFSLILESASTNQTSMYLCASSPWTSSQYNEQFFGPGTRLTVL.

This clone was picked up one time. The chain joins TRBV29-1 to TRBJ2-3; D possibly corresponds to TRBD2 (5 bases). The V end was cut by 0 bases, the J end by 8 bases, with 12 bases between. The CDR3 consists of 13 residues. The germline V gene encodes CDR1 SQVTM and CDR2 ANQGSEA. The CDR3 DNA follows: TGCAGCGTTGAAGATCCCGGACTCATTACGCAGTATTTT. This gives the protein CSVEDPGLITQYF.

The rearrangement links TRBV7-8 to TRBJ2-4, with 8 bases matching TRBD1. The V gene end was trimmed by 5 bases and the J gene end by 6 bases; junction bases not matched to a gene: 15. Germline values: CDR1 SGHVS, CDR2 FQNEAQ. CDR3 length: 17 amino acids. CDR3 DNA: TGTGCCAGCAGCAGCCCCCACAGGGGGAAGAAAGGAAACATTCAGTACTTC. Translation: CASSSPHRGKKGNIQYF.

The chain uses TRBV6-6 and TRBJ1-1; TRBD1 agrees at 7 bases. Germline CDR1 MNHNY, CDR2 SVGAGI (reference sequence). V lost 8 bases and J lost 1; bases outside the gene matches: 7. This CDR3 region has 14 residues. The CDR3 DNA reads TGTGCCAGCGACCTACAGGGGACGAACACTGAAGCTTTCTTT. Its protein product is CASDLQGTNTEAFF.

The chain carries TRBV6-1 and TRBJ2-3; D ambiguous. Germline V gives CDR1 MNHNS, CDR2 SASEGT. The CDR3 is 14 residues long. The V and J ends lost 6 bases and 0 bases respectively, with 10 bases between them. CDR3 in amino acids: CASSVRLSTDTQYF. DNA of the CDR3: TGTGCCAGCAGCGTCCGACTGAGCACAGATACGCAGTATTTT.

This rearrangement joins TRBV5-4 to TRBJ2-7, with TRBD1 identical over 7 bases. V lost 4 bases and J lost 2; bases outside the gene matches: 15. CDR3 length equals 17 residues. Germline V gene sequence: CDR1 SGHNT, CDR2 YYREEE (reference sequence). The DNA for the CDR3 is TGTGCCAGCAGCCGTAAAGACTCTCTCAGGGGGACCTACGAGCAGTACTTC. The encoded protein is CASSRKDSLRGTYEQYF.

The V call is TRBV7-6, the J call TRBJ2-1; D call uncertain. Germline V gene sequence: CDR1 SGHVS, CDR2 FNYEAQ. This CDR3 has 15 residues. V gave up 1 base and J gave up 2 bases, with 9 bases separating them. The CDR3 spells CASSLGQPTYNEQFF. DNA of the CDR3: TGTGCCAGCAGCTTAGGGCAGCCTACCTACAATGAGCAGTTCTTC.

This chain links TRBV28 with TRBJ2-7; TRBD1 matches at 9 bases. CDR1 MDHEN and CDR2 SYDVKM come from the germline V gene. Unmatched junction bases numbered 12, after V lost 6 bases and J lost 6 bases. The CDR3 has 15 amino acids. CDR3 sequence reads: CASSRTWDRVGEQYF. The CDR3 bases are TGTGCCAGCAGCAGAACGTGGGACAGGGTTGGCGAGCAGTACTTC.

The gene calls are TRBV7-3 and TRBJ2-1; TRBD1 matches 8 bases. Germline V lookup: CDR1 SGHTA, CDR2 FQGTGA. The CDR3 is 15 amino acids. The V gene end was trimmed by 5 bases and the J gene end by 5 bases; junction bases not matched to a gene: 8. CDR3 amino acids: CASSLSGTGDNEQFF. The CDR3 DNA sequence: TGTGCCAGCAGCCTTTCCGGGACAGGCGACAATGAGCAGTTCTTC.

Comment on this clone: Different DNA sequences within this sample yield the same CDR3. This chain's CDR3 is CASSLTGLGTEAFF. CDR3 coding DNA: TGTGCCAGCAGCCTCACAGGGTTGGGGACTGAAGCTTTCTTT. J is TRBJ1-1 and V is TRBV7-3; TRBD1 might be the D (6 bases). This CDR3 is 14 amino acids long. Germline values: CDR1 SGHTA, CDR2 FQGTGA. V lost 5 bases and J lost 5, with 15 bases in between.

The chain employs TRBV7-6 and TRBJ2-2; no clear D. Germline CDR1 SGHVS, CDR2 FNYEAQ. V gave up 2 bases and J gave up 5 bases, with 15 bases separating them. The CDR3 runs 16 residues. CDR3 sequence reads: CASSLNSAASTGELFF. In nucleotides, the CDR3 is TGTGCCAGCAGCTTAAATTCGGCAGCTTCGACCGGGGAGCTGTTTTTT.

The CDR3 DNA reads as TGTGCCAGCAGTTACAAGCGACAGGGGTTCGGAGCCCTCCACTTT. Its protein is CASSYKRQGFGALHF. The J gene is TRBJ1-6, the V gene TRBV6-5, with 8 bases lining up with TRBD1. V lost 2 bases, J lost 14 bases, and 11 bases stayed unmatched. Germline V lookup: CDR1 MNHEY, CDR2 SVGAGI. This CDR3 spans 15 amino acids.

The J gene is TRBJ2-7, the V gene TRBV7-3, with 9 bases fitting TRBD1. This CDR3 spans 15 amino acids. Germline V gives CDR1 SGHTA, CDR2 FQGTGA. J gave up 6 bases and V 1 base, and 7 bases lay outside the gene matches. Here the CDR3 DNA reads TGTGCCAGCAGCTTAATGGGACAGGGTTTTGGCGAGCAGTACTTC. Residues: CASSLMGQGFGEQYF.